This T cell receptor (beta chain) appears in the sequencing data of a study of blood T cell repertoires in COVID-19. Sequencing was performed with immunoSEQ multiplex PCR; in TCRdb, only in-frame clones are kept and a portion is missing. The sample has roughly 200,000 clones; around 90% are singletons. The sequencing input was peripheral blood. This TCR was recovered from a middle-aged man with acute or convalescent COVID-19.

CDR3 sequence (DNA): TGTGCCAGCAGCTTAGTCATAGGGACAGGGACGAACGGCTACACCTTC. Translated, it gives CASSLVIGTGTNGYTF. The rearrangement uses TRBV7-2 and TRBJ1-2, with 9 bases identical to TRBD1. The V gene's germline CDR1 is SGHTA and CDR2 FQGNSA. V dropped 1 base and J dropped 8; count of bases not matched to a gene: 11. This CDR3 has 16 amino acids.